The next 17 T cell receptor beta chains were all read from a single sample in a study of regulatory T cells in long-lasting Graves disease. Researchers made TCR beta libraries by using iRepertoire HTBI primers and running Arm-PCR on CDR3 regions. Each CDR3 protein gets one entry after TCRdb re-called the multiplex PCR reads with MiXCR. The repertoire holds fewer than 500,000 distinct CDR3 sequences, with roughly 16% as singletons. Time point given: newly diagnosed GD, antithyroid drugs for less than 3 months. Preparation of the TCR library used RNA extracted from PBMCs. The same sample was also used in a study of T cells in Graves' hyperthyroidism and ophthalmopathy.

Sample: peripheral blood mononuclear cells (PBMCs), taken at new diagnosis, from a patient treated with antithyroid drugs. These receptors all come from a man between 35 and 55 years old with Graves disease.

The V call is TRBV7-9, the J call TRBJ2-3; TRBD1 aligns across 8 bases. J was trimmed by 9 bases and V by 5 bases; bases with no gene match: 7. CDR1 and CDR2 from the germline V gene are SEHNR and FQNEAQ (reference sequence). The CDR3 loop spans 13 amino acids. The CDR3, as DNA: TGTGCCAGCAGCCCAGGACAGGGACCGACGCAGTATTTT. Amino acid sequence: CASSPGQGPTQYF.

The V call is TRBV7-3, the J call TRBJ2-7; TRBD2 matches at 11 bases. This CDR3 has 17 amino acids. With V trimmed by 5 bases and J by 0 bases, 9 bases remained unmatched. The germline gives CDR1 SGHTA, CDR2 FQGTGA. This CDR3 reads CASSPPGTSGHSYEQYF. The CDR3 DNA is TGTGCCAGCAGCCCTCCCGGGACTAGCGGACACTCCTACGAGCAGTACTTC.

The rearrangement links TRBV5-4 to TRBJ2-7, with 9 positions matching TRBD1. Trimming cost V 3 bases and J 3 bases; bases outside gene matches: 10. Germline CDR1 and CDR2: SGHNT and YYREEE (reference sequence). The CDR3 runs to 16 residues. Here the CDR3 reads CASSSEGPGQGYEQYF. The CDR3 nucleotides read TGTGCCAGCAGCTCAGAAGGGCCGGGACAGGGCTACGAGCAGTACTTC.

This clonotype was counted many times. V is TRBV28 and J is TRBJ2-1; no clear D. Germline CDR1 is MDHEN and CDR2 is SYDVKM. This CDR3 contains 14 residues. Trimming took 5 bases from V and 0 from J, leaving 8 bases between them. This chain's CDR3 is CASSMPSSYNEQFF. For the CDR3, the DNA is TGTGCCAGCAGTATGCCAAGCTCCTACAATGAGCAGTTCTTC.

The table lists this clonotype with many counts. This chain connects TRBV11-2 to TRBJ2-2; TRBD1 is a possible D gene (6 bases). This CDR3 contains 16 residues. Trimming removed 3 bases from V and 6 bases from J, with 17 bases in between. Germline CDR1 SGHAT, CDR2 FQNNGV. The CDR3 bases are TGTGCCAGCAGCTTGGGGGCCGGGGTCAACCCCGGGGAGCTGTTTTTT. It codes for CASSLGAGVNPGELFF.

This clonotype was found a few times. V and J are TRBV4-2 and TRBJ1-5, with TRBD1 as a possible D gene (5 bases). The ends were cut back, 0 bases at V and 2 bases at J, with 14 bases in the middle. Germline V gene sequence: CDR1 LGHNA, CDR2 YNFKEQ. The CDR3 is 17 residues long. The CDR3, as DNA: TGTGCCAGCAGCCAAGATTTGTTTCGCAGGGGCAATCAGCCCCAGCATTTT. Translation: CASSQDLFRRGNQPQHF.

This chain connects TRBV20-1 to TRBJ1-2; 7 bases are shared with TRBD1. The J segment lost 13 bases and the V segment lost 3 bases, leaving 8 bases of the junction unmatched. This CDR3 has 11 amino acids. Germline CDR1 reads DFQATT; CDR2 reads SNEGSKA (reference sequence). CDR3 bases: TGCAGTGCTAGCCAGGCCCGGGACAGCACCTTC. Protein product: CSASQARDSTF.

The chain links TRBV9 to TRBJ2-1, with 9 bases matching TRBD2. The CDR3 sequence is 15 residues long. With 0 bases clipped from V and 7 bases from J, the junction kept 5 bases outside the gene matches. Germline loops: CDR1 SGDLS, CDR2 YYNGEE. DNA of the CDR3: TGTGCCAGCAGCGTAGGAACTAGCGGGCAAAATGAGCAGTTCTTC. This codes for CASSVGTSGQNEQFF.

The sample holds many counts of this clonotype. This chain uses TRBV18 with TRBJ1-5, with TRBD1 matching over 8 bases. The trim removed 4 bases at V and 9 bases at J, leaving 8 bases unmatched. Per the germline V gene, CDR1 is KGHSH and CDR2 is LQKENI. The CDR3 has 14 residues. Written as DNA, the CDR3 is TGTGCCAGCTCACTTGGACAGGGACGGACGCCCCAGCATTTT. Amino acids: CASSLGQGRTPQHF.

In this sample, this clonotype turned up a few times. Relative to the germline gene, one junction end is altered; a read error may explain this. The CDR3 protein is CASSLTGDSWDNNHPQHF. The CDR3 nucleotides are TGTGCCAGCAGCTTAACTGGGGACAGCTGGGACAACAATCATCCCCAGCATTTT. The chain couples TRBV7-3 to TRBJ1-5; 7 nucleotides agree with TRBD1. This CDR3 contains 18 residues. The germline V gene encodes CDR1 SGHTA and CDR2 FQGTGA.

This clonotype was observed at least ten times. The V call is TRBV20-1, the J call TRBJ2-3; either TRBD1 or TRBD2 may fit D (5 bases each). There are 12 residues in the CDR3. V shed 6 bases and J shed 11 bases, with 18 bases lying between them. CDR1 is DFQATT, CDR2 SNEGSKA, per germline (reference sequence). The DNA of the CDR3 is TGCAGTGCCCAAGGGGACGAGCTTGGGCAGTATTTT. Protein product: CSAQGDELGQYF.

This clonotype was seen only a few times. This chain uses TRBV4-2 with TRBJ2-2; TRBD2 might be the D (5 bases). The CDR3 runs to 16 residues. V gave up 0 bases and J gave up 0 bases, with 8 bases separating them. Germline V gene data show CDR1 as LGHNA and CDR2 as YNFKEQ. This CDR3 is CASSQDPSPNTGELFF. The CDR3 DNA reads as TGTGCCAGCAGCCAAGATCCTAGCCCGAACACCGGGGAGCTGTTTTTT.

This clonotype came up many times. This chain links TRBV30 with TRBJ2-4, with 7 bases aligning to TRBD1. The CDR3 is 14 residues long. CDR1 is GTSNPN, CDR2 SVGIG, per germline (reference sequence). After removal of 0 bases from V and 1 base from J, the junction contained 0 bases not matched to a gene. CDR3 in amino acids: CAWSVQGAKNIQYF. The CDR3 DNA follows: TGTGCCTGGAGTGTACAGGGGGCCAAAAACATTCAGTACTTC.

The chain uses TRBV27 and TRBJ2-7; no clear D. This CDR3 spans 14 amino acids. Germline CDR1 is MNHEY and CDR2 is SMNVEV (reference sequence). V shed 4 bases and J shed 3 bases, with 13 bases lying between them. The CDR3 DNA is TGTGCCAGCAGTTCCCTTTCCCTGGGCTACGAGCAGTACTTC. Its protein is CASSSLSLGYEQYF.

The rearrangement joins TRBV10-3 to TRBJ1-5; a possible D gene is TRBD1 (5 bases). The germline V gene encodes CDR1 ENHRY and CDR2 SYGVKD. The CDR3 is 13 amino acids. The V and J ends lost 0 bases and 8 bases respectively, with 8 bases between them. CDR3 nucleotides: TGTGCCATCAGTGAGTCGGGGGATAAGCCCCAGCATTTT. The encoded protein is CAISESGDKPQHF.

The chain is built from TRBV15 and TRBJ2-1; 10 bases match TRBD2. Germline CDR1 LNHNV, CDR2 YYDKDF (reference sequence). V gave up 7 bases and J gave up 8 bases; unmatched junction bases: 8. The CDR3 runs to 14 residues. The CDR3 coding sequence is TGTGCCACCAAGTCTAGCGGGAGTATGCATGAGCAGTTCTTC. Residues: CATKSSGSMHEQFF.

The sample holds many counts of this clonotype. The V call is TRBV7-3, the J call TRBJ2-3; 11 nucleotides line up with TRBD2. Germline V CDR1 and CDR2: SGHTA, FQGTGA. Losses at the gene ends were 1 base for V and 3 bases for J; bases not matched to a gene: 3. CDR3 length: 16 residues. The DNA for the CDR3 is TGTGCCAGCAGCTTAATGGGACTAGCGGAAACAGATACGCAGTATTTT. It encodes CASSLMGLAETDTQYF.